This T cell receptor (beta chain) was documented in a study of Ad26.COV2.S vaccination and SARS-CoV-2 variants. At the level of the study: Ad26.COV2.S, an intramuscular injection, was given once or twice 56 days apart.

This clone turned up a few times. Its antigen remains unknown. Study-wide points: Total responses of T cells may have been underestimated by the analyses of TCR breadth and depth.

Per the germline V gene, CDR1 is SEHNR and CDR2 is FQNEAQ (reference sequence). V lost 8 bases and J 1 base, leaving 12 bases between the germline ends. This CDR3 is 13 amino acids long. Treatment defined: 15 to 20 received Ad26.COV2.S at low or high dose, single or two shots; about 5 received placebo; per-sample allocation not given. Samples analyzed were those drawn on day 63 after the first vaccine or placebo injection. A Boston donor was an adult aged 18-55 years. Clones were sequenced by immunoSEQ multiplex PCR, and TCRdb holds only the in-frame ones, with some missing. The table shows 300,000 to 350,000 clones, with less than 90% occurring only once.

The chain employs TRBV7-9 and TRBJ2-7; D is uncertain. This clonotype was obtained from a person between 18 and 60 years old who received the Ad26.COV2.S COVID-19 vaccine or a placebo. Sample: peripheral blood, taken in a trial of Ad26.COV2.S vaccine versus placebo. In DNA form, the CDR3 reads TGTGCCAGCGGAGACCCCTTTTCCTACGAGCAGTACTTC. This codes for CASGDPFSYEQYF.